This is a list of T cell receptor beta chains from one sample in a study of PD-1 blockade in classical Hodgkin lymphoma. Assay used: immunoSEQ multiplex PCR; TCRdb lists only in-frame clones, some missing. The table has over 85,000 clones, more than 80% seen once. The source material was peripheral blood mononuclear cells (PBMCs), sampled before the second cycle of nivolumab. Receptor source: a human donor with classical Hodgkin lymphoma. Both conserved end residues are part of each CDR3. The D gene is left open where the match is weak. Clone size is stated in some rows and not others, as once, few, many or a class when expanded.

d_gene | j_gene | abundance | v_gene | CDR3nt | CDR3aa
TRBD1 | TRBJ1-2 | . | TRBV28 | TGTGCCAGCAGTTTCCCGGGACAGGGCCGTATCGGCTACACCTTC | CASSFPGQGRIGYTF
TRBD1 | TRBJ2-2 | . | TRBV4-1 | TGCGCCAGCAGCCAAAGGACAGGGGACACCGGGGAGCTGTTTTTT | CASSQRTGDTGELFF
. | TRBJ2-7 | once | TRBV18 | TGTGCCAGCTCAGCGGCCGGACGGAGCTCCTACGAGCAGTACTTC | CASSAAGRSSYEQYF
. | TRBJ2-7 | . | TRBV6-5 | TGTGCCAGCAGTTACCGAGGAGGATCCTACGAGCAGTACTTC | CASSYRGGSYEQYF
. | TRBJ1-3 | . | TRBV29-1 | TGCAGCGTGCACCCGAGCTCTGGAAACACCATATATTTT | CSVHPSSGNTIYF
. | TRBJ1-1 | . | TRBV11-2 | TGTGCCAGCAGCTTAGTGGGGGGTACTGAAGCTTTCTTT | CASSLVGGTEAFF
TRBD2 | TRBJ2-3 | few | TRBV6-1 | TGTGCCAGCAGTGGTTGGACTAGCGGGAGTGCTGCAGATACGCAGTATTTT | CASSGWTSGSAADTQYF
. | TRBJ1-5 | . | TRBV15 | TGTGCCACCAGCAACAATGGCAATCAGCCCCAGCATTTT | CATSNNGNQPQHF
. | TRBJ1-1 | . | TRBV19 | TGTGCCAGCGTAGGTTACACTGAAGCTTTCTTT | CASVGYTEAFF
. | TRBJ1-5 | . | TRBV5-1 | TGCGCCAGCAGCTTTATCCCTGATCAGCCCCAGCATTTT | CASSFIPDQPQHF
TRBD1 | TRBJ2-1 | . | TRBV7-2 | TGTGCCAGCAGCTTAGCGGGACAGGGGGGCCAAAATGAGCAGTTCTTC | CASSLAGQGGQNEQFF
TRBD2 | TRBJ2-7 | . | TRBV30 | TGTGCCTGGAAGGGGGCTAGCGGGGGCTACGAGCAGTACTTC | CAWKGASGGYEQYF
TRBD2 | TRBJ2-1 | once | TRBV30 | TGTGCCTGGAGTGCCACGACTAGCGACAATGAGCAGTTCTTC | CAWSATTSDNEQFF
. | TRBJ2-1 | . | TRBV21-1 | TGTGCCAGCAACGGGGACAGGGACAATGAGCAGTTCTTC | CASNGDRDNEQFF
TRBD1 | TRBJ2-7 | . | TRBV5-6 | TGTGCCAGCAGCTGGGACAGGGGGAACGAGCAGTACTTC | CASSWDRGNEQYF
. | TRBJ1-2 | . | TRBV5-8 | TGTGCCAGCAACAGACAGTTCTATGGCTACACCTTC | CASNRQFYGYTF
. | TRBJ2-7 | . | TRBV11-3 | TGTGCCAGCAGCTTATACTCCGATTACGAGCAGTACTTC | CASSLYSDYEQYF
TRBD1 | TRBJ1-2 | . | TRBV19 | TGTGCCAGTAGTACCCTTCCAGGGGGCCCCGTCTATGGCTACACCTTC | CASSTLPGGPVYGYTF
. | TRBJ2-2 | few | TRBV28 | TGTGCCAGCGTCGCCTGGGGGAGGATCACCGGGGAGCTGTTTTTT | CASVAWGRITGELFF
TRBD2 | TRBJ2-7 | . | TRBV9 | TGTGCCAGCAGCGTAGGGCTAGCGGACCCATCCTACGAGCAGTACTTC | CASSVGLADPSYEQYF
. | TRBJ2-1 | many | TRBV9 | TGTGCCAGCAGCGCCCGGGACTCCTACAATGAGCAGTTCTTC | CASSARDSYNEQFF
TRBD1 | TRBJ1-3 | . | TRBV5-6 | TGTGCCAGCAGCTCCCTACGGTTGGACAGGGACCCTGGAAACACCATATATTTT | CASSSLRLDRDPGNTIYF
. | TRBJ2-3 | . | TRBV7-2 | TGTGCCAGCAGCTCCTACCCTTCAGGTCTGGATACGCAGTATTTT | CASSSYPSGLDTQYF
. | TRBJ2-7 | . | TRBV20-1 | TGCAGTGCCCCGGGACGCCACGAGCAGTACTTC | CSAPGRHEQYF
. | TRBJ2-6 | . | TRBV5-1 | TGCGCCAGCAGCCAGGGCCATTCTGGGGCCAACGTCCTGACTTTC | CASSQGHSGANVLTF
. | TRBJ1-5 | . | TRBV6-1 | TGTGCCAGCACTTTGGGGCCTGGGGGACAGCCCCAGCATTTT | CASTLGPGGQPQHF
. | TRBJ2-2 | . | TRBV6-6 | TGTGCCACTCAGGTCGGGAGCTCCACCGGGGAGCTGTTTTTT | CATQVGSSTGELFF
. | TRBJ2-6 | . | TRBV6-1 | TGTGCCAGCAGTCAAGACATAGGTGGGAAAAAGTCGGGCCAACGTCCTGACTTC | CASSQDIGGKKSGQRPDF
TRBD2 | TRBJ2-7 | . | TRBV6-6 | TGTGCCAGCGAAAGGACTAGCGGGAGCTACGAGCAGTACTTC | CASERTSGSYEQYF
TRBD1 | TRBJ2-5 | . | TRBV5-1 | TGCGCCAGCAGCTTCCAGGGGGACCAAGAGACCCAGTACTTC | CASSFQGDQETQYF
TRBD2 | TRBJ2-2 | . | TRBV5-4 | TGTGCCAGCAGCCCCTCGGCGGGAGGGGACACCGGGGAGCTGTTTTTT | CASSPSAGGDTGELFF
. | TRBJ2-1 | once | TRBV5-1 | TGCGCCAGCAGCTTGACGGGCTCCTACAATGAGCAGTTCTTC | CASSLTGSYNEQFF
. | TRBJ1-2 | few | TRBV7-2 | TGTGCCAGCAGCTTAGGAGGGAATGGAGTGGGCTACACCTTC | CASSLGGNGVGYTF
TRBD1 | TRBJ2-7 | few | TRBV29-1 | TGCAGCGTTTGGGGACAGGGAATCGACGAGCAGTACTTC | CSVWGQGIDEQYF
. | TRBJ2-1 | few | TRBV10-3 | TGTGCCATCAGTGAGGGACCTCTAGGGGATGAGCAGTTCTTC | CAISEGPLGDEQFF
. | TRBJ2-5 | . | TRBV5-6 | TGTGCCAGCAGCTTGTACGGGGGGCGTGAGACCCAGTACTTC | CASSLYGGRETQYF
TRBD1 | TRBJ2-3 | once | TRBV28 | TGTGCCAGCAGACAACAGGGGAACACAGATACGCAGTATTTT | CASRQQGNTDTQYF
. | TRBJ2-1 | . | TRBV21-1 | TGTGCCAGCAGCCAAATCGAAGCTAGCTCCTACAATGAGCAGTTCTTC | CASSQIEASSYNEQFF
TRBD2 | TRBJ2-3 | . | TRBV5-1 | TGCGCCAGCAGCGAACTAGCGGGAGGGGTAGATACGCAGTATTTT | CASSELAGGVDTQYF
TRBD2 | TRBJ2-1 | . | TRBV11-3 | TGTGCCAGCAGCCCGGGACTAGCGGACAGCGGTGAGCAGTTCTTC | CASSPGLADSGEQFF
. | TRBJ2-3 | once | TRBV29-1 | TGCAGCGCAACAGCGGGTGGAGAAGATACGCAGTATTTT | CSATAGGEDTQYF
TRBD2 | TRBJ2-3 | . | TRBV7-9 | TGTGCCAGCAGCTTCCTAGCGGGAGAGGGAGATACGCAGTATTTT | CASSFLAGEGDTQYF
. | TRBJ2-7 | few | TRBV21-1 | TGTGCCAGCAGCAAGGGCGGTCTGTCTTACGAGCAGTACTTC | CASSKGGLSYEQYF
. | TRBJ2-3 | . | TRBV2 | TGTGCCAGCAGCCTTGCCGGGACGAAGTGGTATTTT | CASSLAGTKWYF
. | TRBJ2-7 | few | TRBV6-1 | TGTGCCAGCAGTGAATCGACGGAGGTCTACGAGCAGTACTTC | CASSESTEVYEQYF
. | TRBJ1-1 | few | TRBV7-8 | TGTGCCAGCAGCTTAGGTATGGCGGAAGCTTTCTTT | CASSLGMAEAFF
TRBD1 | TRBJ1-5 | . | TRBV27 | TGTGCCAGCAGTTATGGACAGGGTAATCAGCCCCAGCATTTT | CASSYGQGNQPQHF
TRBD2 | TRBJ2-7 | . | TRBV5-1 | TGCGCCAGCAGCGTGCAACTAGCGGGAGAGGCTGGTGAGCAGTACTTC | CASSVQLAGEAGEQYF
TRBD1 | TRBJ1-1 | . | TRBV14 | TGTGCCAGCAGCCAAGGATACCCAGGGGGTGGCACTGAAGCTTTCTTT | CASSQGYPGGGTEAFF
TRBD1 | TRBJ1-2 | once | TRBV6-1 | TGTGCCAGCAGTGCTAGACAGGGCCGCTATGGCTACACCTTC | CASSARQGRYGYTF
. | TRBJ2-5 | . | TRBV7-2 | TGTGCCAGCAGCTTATACCCAAACCAAGAGACCCAGTACTTC | CASSLYPNQETQYF
TRBD1 | TRBJ1-1 | . | TRBV10-3 | TGTGCCATCAGTCGGACAGGGGGCTACACTGAAGCTTTCTTT | CAISRTGGYTEAFF
TRBD1 | TRBJ1-1 | . | TRBV5-1 | TGCGCCAGCAACGCGGGACAGGGAGGCACTGAAGCTTTCTTT | CASNAGQGGTEAFF
TRBD2 | TRBJ2-3 | once | TRBV29-1 | TGCAGCGTTGAAGGACTAGCGACGGATACGCAGTATTTT | CSVEGLATDTQYF